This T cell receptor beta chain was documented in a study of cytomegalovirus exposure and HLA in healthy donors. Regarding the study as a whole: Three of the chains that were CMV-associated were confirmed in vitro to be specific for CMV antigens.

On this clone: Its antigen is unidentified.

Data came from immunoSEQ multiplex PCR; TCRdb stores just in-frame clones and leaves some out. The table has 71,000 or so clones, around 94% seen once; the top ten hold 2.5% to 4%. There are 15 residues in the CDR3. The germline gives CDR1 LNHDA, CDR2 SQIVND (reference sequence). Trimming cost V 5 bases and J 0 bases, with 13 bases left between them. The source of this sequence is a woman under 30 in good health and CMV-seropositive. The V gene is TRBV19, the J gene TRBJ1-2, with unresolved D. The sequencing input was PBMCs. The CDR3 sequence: CASSGPTGTNYGYTF. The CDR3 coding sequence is TGTGCCAGTAGTGGACCGACGGGGACTAACTATGGCTACACCTTC.